Given below is one TCR beta chain in context. Its antigen is as yet unknown. TCR cDNA, made by 5'RACE template switching, carried an added universal primer site and UMIs. One entry per CDR3 protein, called by TCRdb with MiXCR from the 5' RACE reads. Counted here are under 300,000 distinct CDR3 sequences, around 7% occurring once; the ten biggest clones make up approximately 0.85%. The entry originates in a study of T cells after yellow fever vaccination. Whole-study results and caveats: Abundant contaminating clonotypes from the bulk population could appear in FACS-sorted repertoires.

The germline CDR1 and CDR2 sequences are SGHRS and YFSETQ. V lost 4 bases and J lost 0, with 10 bases in between. The CDR3 is 15 amino acids. The source material was CD4+ T cells sorted from PBMCs, sampled 15 days after the yellow fever booster vaccination. The clonotype originates from a man aged 30 to 45 who received the YFV17D yellow fever vaccine. The chain employs TRBV5-1 and TRBJ2-2; D possibly corresponds to TRBD2 (7 bases). The CDR3 DNA sequence: TGCGCCAGCAGCATGGGGGGGCCGAACACCGGGGAGCTGTTTTTT. This translates into CASSMGGPNTGELFF.